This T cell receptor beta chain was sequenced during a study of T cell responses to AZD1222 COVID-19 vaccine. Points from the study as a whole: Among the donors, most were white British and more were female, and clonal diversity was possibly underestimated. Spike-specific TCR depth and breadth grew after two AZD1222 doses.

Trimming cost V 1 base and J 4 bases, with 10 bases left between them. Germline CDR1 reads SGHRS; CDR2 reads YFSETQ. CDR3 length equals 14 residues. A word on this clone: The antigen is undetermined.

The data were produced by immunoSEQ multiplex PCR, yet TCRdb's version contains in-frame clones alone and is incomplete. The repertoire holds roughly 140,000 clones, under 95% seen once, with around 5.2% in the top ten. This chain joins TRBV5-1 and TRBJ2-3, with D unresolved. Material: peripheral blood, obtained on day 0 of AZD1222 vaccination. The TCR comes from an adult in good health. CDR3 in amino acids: CASSLTLWADTQYF. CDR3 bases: TGCGCCAGCAGCTTGACGCTTTGGGCAGATACGCAGTATTTT.